This T cell receptor beta chain is from a study of T cells in narcolepsy. On the study more broadly: Donors had narcolepsy type 1 or type 2, or were healthy controls.

The CDR3 is made up of 18 amino acids. CDR1 LNHDA and CDR2 SQIVND come from the germline V gene (reference sequence). Trimming removed 4 bases from V and 1 base from J; junction bases left unmatched: 12. Turning to this clone: Antigen specificity is unknown.

Using immunoSEQ multiplex PCR, the repertoire was profiled, and TCRdb retains in-frame clones only, with some absent. The repertoire holds about 24,000 clones, approximately 82% seen once, with roughly 4.1% in the top ten. Findings and limits, study-wide: Healthy controls reportedly lacked the autoreactive clonotypes serially found in patients' blood. HCRT-specific and TRIB2-specific autoreactive clonotypes appeared among same-patient CSF and blood CD4+ clonotypes.

This TCR was recovered from a human donor in good health. V and J are TRBV19 and TRBJ1-5, with 8 bases identical to TRBD1. The sequenced material came from memory (CD45RA-) CD4+ T cells from blood. The CDR3 loop is CASSSGQGRGRSNQPQHF. CDR3 DNA: TGTGCCAGTAGTAGCGGACAGGGAAGGGGTAGGAGCAATCAGCCCCAGCATTTT.